Sequencing of this T cell receptor beta chain was carried out in a study of T-cell memory formation after mild COVID-19. General study results and limits: Contracting CD8+ clones were enriched in EMRA, CD4+ mainly in CM and EM. Later expanders leaned CD4+, whereas day 15 to 85 contracting clones were balanced CD4/CD8.

Deletions cut 1 base from V and 11 bases from J, with 15 bases between. Germline-derived CDR1 and CDR2 are SGHTA and FQGNSA. The CDR3 runs 13 residues. The table lists this clonotype with many counts. Its antigen is as yet unknown. With constant-segment primers, 5'RACE yielded cDNA libraries of TCR alpha and TCR beta that carried sample barcodes and UMIs. TCRdb re-derived calls from the 5' RACE reads in MiXCR, one entry per CDR3 protein. The sample gives about 390,000 distinct CDR3 sequences, roughly 15% of which show up once; roughly 21% is in the top ten. The sample was PBMCs or a T cell subset sorted from them (not recorded which). The gene calls are TRBV7-2 and TRBJ2-7, with D possibly matching TRBD1 (6 bases). This TCR was recovered from a man between 18 and 29 years old who had mild COVID-19 (a few samples of this study predate the infection). Cell type and time point are not known. The CDR3 DNA reads TGTGCCAGCAGCTTAGGGTCCCAAGCAGGGGAGTACTTC. Translating it yields CASSLGSQAGEYF.